The next 9 T cell receptor beta chains were all read from a single sample in a study of T cells in Graves' hyperthyroidism and ophthalmopathy (dated by TCRdb to the late 2010s). Library construction relied on multiplex PCR. Instrument on record: Illumina HiSeq 2000. The TCR beta CDR3 regions were amplified from RNA transcripts. The first round of RT-PCR for the TCR CDR3 was performed with the HTBI primer set and the Qiagen OneStep RT-PCR kit. The public reads were reanalyzed by TCRdb: fastp trimming at Q25, MiXCR alignment, in-frame beta chains only. Each CDR3 protein gets just one entry, which takes the most common genes and DNA from the rows behind it. The table for this sample lists 450,000 to 700,000 distinct CDR3 sequences; about 45% of them were counted only once. The top ten clonotypes cover around 7.7% of the sample. Material for sequencing was peripheral blood or thyroid tissue (not recorded which). Every receptor here comes from a woman between 18 and 30 years old with Graves' hyperthyroidism.

The V and J genes are TRBV12-3 or TRBV12-4 and TRBJ2-5, with 8 bases aligning to TRBD2. V shed 8 bases, J shed 13 bases, and the junction held 18 bases outside the gene matches. The CDR3 runs to 14 residues. CDR3: CASPESEGGTSVYF. The CDR3 DNA reads TGTGCCAGCCCGGAGAGTGAGGGAGGGACTAGTGTGTACTTC.

The chain links TRBV20-1 to TRBJ2-7; D might be TRBD2 (5 bases). From germline, CDR1 is DFQATT and CDR2 SNEGSKA (reference sequence). There are 15 residues in the CDR3. The V end was cut by 2 bases, the J end by 7 bases, with 21 bases between. The CDR3 DNA follows: TGCAGTGCTAGATCGTCGGAGCGGCCCTACAATGAGCAGTACTTC. Amino acid sequence: CSARSSERPYNEQYF.

The rearrangement uses TRBV19 and TRBJ1-1, with D maybe TRBD1 (5 bases). V gave up 0 bases and J gave up 6 bases, with 14 bases separating them. The germline gives CDR1 LNHDA, CDR2 SQIVND (reference sequence). The CDR3 runs 15 residues. DNA of the CDR3: TGTGCCAGTAGTATAGATCGAGAGGGGCCCCCTGAAGCTTTCTTT. Protein product: CASSIDREGPPEAFF.

This clonotype has ten or more counts. This chain links TRBV7-9 with TRBJ1-1, with D possibly matching TRBD1 (6 bases). The V gene's germline CDR1 is SEHNR and CDR2 FQNEAQ (reference sequence). Between the trimmed V and J ends, which lost 7 bases and 3 bases, there was a span of 21 bases. The CDR3 runs to 16 residues. Written as DNA, the CDR3 is TGTGCCAGCATCCCGGGGGCCGGGGGGCTTCACACTGAAGCTTTCTTT. Translating gives CASIPGAGGLHTEAFF.

This clonotype was picked up many times. The chain carries TRBV6-1 and TRBJ1-1; TRBD1 agrees at 7 bases. The CDR3 length is 15 residues. The V segment lost 6 bases and the J segment 2 bases; nucleotides outside the gene matches: 9. Germline V gives CDR1 MNHNS, CDR2 SASEGT. In nucleotides, the CDR3 is TGTGCCAGCAGAGAACAGGGGAGGATCAACACTGAAGCTTTCTTT. Residues: CASREQGRINTEAFF.

This clonotype turned up a few times. This chain connects TRBV7-2 to TRBJ2-7; D is ambiguous. The CDR3 has 12 residues. CDR1 SGHTA and CDR2 FQGNSA come from the germline V gene. The germline V and J ends were trimmed by 1 base and 5 bases, with 6 bases remaining between them. The CDR3 is CASSLDSHEQYF. The CDR3 bases are TGTGCCAGCAGCTTAGACAGCCACGAGCAGTACTTC.

This clonotype was counted only a few times. CDR3 bases: TGTGCTAGTGTTTCGGACCTAGTGGTCAATCAGCCCCAGCATTTT. This translates into CASVSDLVVNQPQHF. The chain carries TRBV12-5 and TRBJ1-5; D not resolved. This CDR3 contains 15 residues. The ends were cut back, 7 bases at V and 3 bases at J, with 16 bases in the middle. Germline lookup yields CDR1 LGHNT and CDR2 FRNRAP.

This clonotype was seen only once. J is TRBJ1-6 and V is TRBV13, with 9 bases fitting TRBD1. Looked up from germline, CDR1 is PRHDT and CDR2 is FYEKMQ (reference sequence). With V trimmed by 1 base and J by 9 bases, 4 bases remained unmatched. The CDR3 is made up of 15 amino acids. The CDR3 sequence: CASSLDRGLSSPLHF. CDR3 nucleotide sequence: TGTGCCAGCAGCTTAGACAGGGGGCTAAGTTCACCCCTCCACTTT.

This chain joins TRBV6-5 and TRBJ2-7; D is ambiguous. The germline CDR1 and CDR2 sequences are MNHEY and SVGAGI. V was cut by 5 bases and J by 7 bases, with 6 bases left in between. The CDR3 extends over 10 amino acids. The CDR3, as DNA: TGTGCCAGCAGTGAAGTTGAGCAGTACTTC. Its translation is CASSEVEQYF.